Sequencing of this TCR beta chain was carried out in a study of cytotoxic CD8 clonotypes in ibrutinib-treated CLL. Profiling relied on immunoSEQ multiplex PCR, and the TCRdb table lists in-frame clones only, not all of them. The table includes roughly 150,000 clones, roughly 80% detected once. Trimming took 1 base from V and 11 from J, leaving 12 bases between them. This CDR3 comprises 12 residues. The germline V gene has CDR1 GTSNPN and CDR2 SVGIG (reference sequence). This specimen was PBMCs, taken after 12 months of ibrutinib treatment. V is TRBV30 and J is TRBJ1-3, with D uncertain. The source is a human donor with chronic lymphocytic leukemia. The CDR3 loop reads CAWSGGSEAIYF. CDR3 sequence (DNA): TGTGCCTGGAGTGGGGGTTCTGAGGCCATATATTTT.